One sample yielded the 2 T cell receptor beta chains listed below, sequenced in a study of graft-versus-host responses after intestinal transplantation. Only in-frame clones appear in the TCRdb table, and some are missing; sequencing was by immunoSEQ multiplex PCR. This sample has over 5,500 clones, with roughly 24% found just once. Plated together were 200,000 CFSE-labeled responder cells and 200,000 irradiated, violet-dye-labeled stimulator cells. The input for sequencing was alloreactive CD8+ T cells from a mixed lymphocyte reaction culture, taken before transplantation. Subset of the sample: CFSE-low proliferating T cells sorted from roughly six-day pre-transplant mixed lymphocyte reaction (GvH or HvG direction). Every receptor here comes from a human patient who was an organ donor for intestinal transplantation.

This clone was found a few times. The chain couples TRBV28 to TRBJ1-2; maybe TRBD1 (5 bases). Trimming stripped 3 bases from V and 2 bases from J, with 16 bases between. The CDR3 covers 16 residues. The germline CDR1 and CDR2 sequences are MDHEN and SYDVKM. In DNA, the CDR3 is TGTGCCAGCAGTTTCCTTCTCAGGGACGGCAACTATGGCTACACCTTC. Protein sequence: CASSFLLRDGNYGYTF.

The chain has TRBV6-5 and TRBJ1-5, with D tentatively TRBD1 (5 bases). Trimming pared 4 bases from V and 1 base from J, leaving 8 bases between. The length of the CDR3 is 14 residues. CDR1 is MNHEY and CDR2 is SVGAGI in the germline V gene. The CDR3 nucleotides are TGTGCCAGCAGTTTACAGGCAAGCAATCAGCCCCAGCATTTT. Translation gives CASSLQASNQPQHF.